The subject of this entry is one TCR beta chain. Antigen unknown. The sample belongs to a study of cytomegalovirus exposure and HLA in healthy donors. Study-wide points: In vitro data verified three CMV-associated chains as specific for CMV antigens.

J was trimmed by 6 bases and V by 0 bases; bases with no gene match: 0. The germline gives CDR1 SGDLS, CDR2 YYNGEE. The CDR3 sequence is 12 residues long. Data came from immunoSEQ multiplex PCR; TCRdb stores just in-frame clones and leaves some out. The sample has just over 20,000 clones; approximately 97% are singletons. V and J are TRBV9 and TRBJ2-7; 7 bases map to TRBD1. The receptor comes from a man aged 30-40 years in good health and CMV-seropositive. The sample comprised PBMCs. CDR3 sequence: CASSVDRGEQYF. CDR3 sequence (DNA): TGTGCCAGCAGCGTAGACAGGGGCGAGCAGTACTTC.